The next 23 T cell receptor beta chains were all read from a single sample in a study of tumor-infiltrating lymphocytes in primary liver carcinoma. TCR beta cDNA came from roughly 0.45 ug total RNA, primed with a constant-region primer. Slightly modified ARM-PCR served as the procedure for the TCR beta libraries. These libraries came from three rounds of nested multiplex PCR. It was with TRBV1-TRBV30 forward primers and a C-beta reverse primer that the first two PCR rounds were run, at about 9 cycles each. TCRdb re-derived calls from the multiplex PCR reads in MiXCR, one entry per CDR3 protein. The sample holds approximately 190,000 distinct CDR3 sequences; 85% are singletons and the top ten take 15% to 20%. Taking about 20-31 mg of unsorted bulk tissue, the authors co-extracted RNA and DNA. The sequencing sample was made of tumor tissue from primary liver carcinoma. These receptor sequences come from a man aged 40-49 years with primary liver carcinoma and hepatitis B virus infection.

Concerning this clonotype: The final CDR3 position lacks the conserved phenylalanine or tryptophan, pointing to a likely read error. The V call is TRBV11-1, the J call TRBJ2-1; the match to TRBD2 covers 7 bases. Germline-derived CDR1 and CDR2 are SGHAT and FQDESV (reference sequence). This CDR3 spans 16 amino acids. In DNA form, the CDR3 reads TGTCTCAGCAGCCCCCGGGGACTTGCGGGAGTCGGGGAGCAGTTCATC. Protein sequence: CLSSPRGLAGVGEQFI.

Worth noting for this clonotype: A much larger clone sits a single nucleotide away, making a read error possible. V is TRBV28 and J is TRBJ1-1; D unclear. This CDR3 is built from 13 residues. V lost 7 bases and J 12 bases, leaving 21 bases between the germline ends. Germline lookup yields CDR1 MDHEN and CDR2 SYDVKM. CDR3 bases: TGTGCCAGCATCGGGCGGTTGAAGAGGCTGACTTTCTTT. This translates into CASIGRLKRLTFF.

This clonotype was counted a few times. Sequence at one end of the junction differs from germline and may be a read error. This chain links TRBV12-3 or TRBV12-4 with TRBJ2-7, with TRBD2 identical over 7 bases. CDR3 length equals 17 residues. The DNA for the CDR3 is TGTGACAGCAGTTTACGGCTAGCGGAGACCCACTCCTACAAGCAGTACTTC. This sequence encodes CDSSLRLAETHSYKQYF.

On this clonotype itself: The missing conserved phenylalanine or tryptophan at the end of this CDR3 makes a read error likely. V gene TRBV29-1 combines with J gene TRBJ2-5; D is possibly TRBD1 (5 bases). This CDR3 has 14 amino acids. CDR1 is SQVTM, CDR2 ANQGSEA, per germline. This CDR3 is CSLEDVGQGETQYL. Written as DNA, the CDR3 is TGCAGCCTTGAAGACGTCGGACAAGGAGAGACCCAGTACTTG.

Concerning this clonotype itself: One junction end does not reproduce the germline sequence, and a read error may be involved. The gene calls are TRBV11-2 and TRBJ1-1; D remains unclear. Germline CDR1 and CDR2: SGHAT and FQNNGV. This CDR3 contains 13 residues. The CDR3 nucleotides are TGTACCAGCAGGAGGGCACAGAACTCTGAAGCTTTCTTT. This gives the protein CTSRRAQNSEAFF.

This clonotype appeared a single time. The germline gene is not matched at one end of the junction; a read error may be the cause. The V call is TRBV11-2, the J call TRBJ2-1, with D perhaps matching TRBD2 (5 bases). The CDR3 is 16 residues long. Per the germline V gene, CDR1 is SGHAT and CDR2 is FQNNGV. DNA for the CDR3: TGTGCCAGCAGCTTAGATCAGAGACTAACTGGCAATGAGCAGTCCTTC. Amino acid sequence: CASSLDQRLTGNEQSF.

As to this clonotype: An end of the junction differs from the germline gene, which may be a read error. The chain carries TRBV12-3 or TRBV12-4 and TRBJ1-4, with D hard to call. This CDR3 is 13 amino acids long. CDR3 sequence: CPSSLLGNEELFF. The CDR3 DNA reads TGTCCCAGCAGTTTGTTGGGGAACGAAGAACTGTTTTTT.

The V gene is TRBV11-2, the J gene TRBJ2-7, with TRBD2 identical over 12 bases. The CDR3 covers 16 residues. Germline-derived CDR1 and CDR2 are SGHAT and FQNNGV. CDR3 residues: CVSSLRTSGVSYEQYF. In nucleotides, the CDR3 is TGTGTTAGCAGCTTGCGGACTAGCGGGGTTTCATACGAGCAGTACTTC.

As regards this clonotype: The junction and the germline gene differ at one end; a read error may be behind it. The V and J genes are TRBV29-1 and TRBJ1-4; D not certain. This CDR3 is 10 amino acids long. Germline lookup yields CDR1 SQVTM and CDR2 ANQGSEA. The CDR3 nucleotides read TGCAGTGTTGGGCATGAAGAACTGTTTTTT. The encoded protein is CSVGHEELFF.

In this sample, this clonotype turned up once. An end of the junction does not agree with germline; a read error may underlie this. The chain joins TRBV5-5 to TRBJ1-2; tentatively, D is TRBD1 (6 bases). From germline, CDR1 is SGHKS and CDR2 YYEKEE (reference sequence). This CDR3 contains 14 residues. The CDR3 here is CARSAGTLNYGYTF. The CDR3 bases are TGTGCCAGAAGCGCTGGGACACTTAACTATGGATACACCTTC. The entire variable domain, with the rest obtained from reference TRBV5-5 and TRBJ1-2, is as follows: DAGVTQSPTHLIKTRGQQVTLRCSPISGHKSVSWYQQVLGQGPQFIFQYYEKEERGRGNFPDRFSARQFPNYSSELNVNALLLGDSALYLCARSAGTLNYGYTFGSGTRLTVV.

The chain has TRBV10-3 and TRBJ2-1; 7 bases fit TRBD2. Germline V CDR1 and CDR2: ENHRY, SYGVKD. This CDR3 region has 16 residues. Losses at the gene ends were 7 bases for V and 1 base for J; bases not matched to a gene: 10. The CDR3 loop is CAITPLVSGSYNEQFF. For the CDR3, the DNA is TGTGCCATCACCCCGTTGGTTAGCGGGTCCTACAATGAGCAGTTCTTC.

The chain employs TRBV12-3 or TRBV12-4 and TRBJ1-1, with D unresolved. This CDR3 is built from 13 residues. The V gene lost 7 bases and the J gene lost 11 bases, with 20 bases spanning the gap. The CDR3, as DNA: TGTGCCAGCAAATGGCCCCTAGGCACTAATGCTTTCTTT. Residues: CASKWPLGTNAFF.

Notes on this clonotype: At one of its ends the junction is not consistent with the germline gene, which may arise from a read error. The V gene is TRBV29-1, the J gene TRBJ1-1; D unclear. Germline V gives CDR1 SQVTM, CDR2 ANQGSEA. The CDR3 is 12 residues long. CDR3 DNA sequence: TGCAACGTTGAACCCGGGGTCACTGAAGCTTTCTTT. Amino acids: CNVEPGVTEAFF.

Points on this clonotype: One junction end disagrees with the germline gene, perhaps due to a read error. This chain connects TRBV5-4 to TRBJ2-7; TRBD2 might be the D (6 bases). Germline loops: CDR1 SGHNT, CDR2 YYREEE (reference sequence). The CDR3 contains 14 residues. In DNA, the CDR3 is TGTGCCAGCAGCTCAAGGGACTTCCCTTACGAGCGGTACTTC. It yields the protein CASSSRDFPYERYF.

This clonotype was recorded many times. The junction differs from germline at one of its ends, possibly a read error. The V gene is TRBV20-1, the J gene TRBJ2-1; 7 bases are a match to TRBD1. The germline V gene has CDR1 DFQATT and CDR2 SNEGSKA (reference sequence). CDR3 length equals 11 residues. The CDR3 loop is CSASAPGQSNF. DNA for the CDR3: TGCAGTGCTAGTGCCCCGGGACAGTCGAATTTC.

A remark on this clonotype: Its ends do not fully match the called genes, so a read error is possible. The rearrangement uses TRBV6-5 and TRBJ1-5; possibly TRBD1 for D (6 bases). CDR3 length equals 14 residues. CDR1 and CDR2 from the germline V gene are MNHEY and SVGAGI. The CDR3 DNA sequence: TGTGTCAGCAGTCCCGGAACAGGGAAGGGCCCCCAGCATTTT. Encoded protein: CVSSPGTGKGPQHF.

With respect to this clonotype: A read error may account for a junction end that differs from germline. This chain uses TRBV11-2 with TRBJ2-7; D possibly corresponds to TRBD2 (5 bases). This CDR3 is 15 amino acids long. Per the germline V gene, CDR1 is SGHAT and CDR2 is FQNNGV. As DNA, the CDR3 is TGCGCCAGCAGCTTAGCGACCAGGAACTTTTACGAGCAGTACTTC. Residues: CASSLATRNFYEQYF.

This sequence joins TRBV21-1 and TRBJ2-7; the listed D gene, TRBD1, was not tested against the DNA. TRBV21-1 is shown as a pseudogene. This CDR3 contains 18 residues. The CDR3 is CASSPQNLSGTVSYEQYF. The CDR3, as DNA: TGTGCCAGCAGCCCACAGAATCTCTCAGGGACGGTCTCCTACGAGCAGTACTTC.

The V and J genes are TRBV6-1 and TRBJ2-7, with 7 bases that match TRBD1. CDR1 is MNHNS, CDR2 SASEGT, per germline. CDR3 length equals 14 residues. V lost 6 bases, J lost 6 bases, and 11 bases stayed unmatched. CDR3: CASSIWTGRSEQYF. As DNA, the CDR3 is TGTGCCAGCAGCATCTGGACAGGTCGATCCGAGCAGTACTTC.

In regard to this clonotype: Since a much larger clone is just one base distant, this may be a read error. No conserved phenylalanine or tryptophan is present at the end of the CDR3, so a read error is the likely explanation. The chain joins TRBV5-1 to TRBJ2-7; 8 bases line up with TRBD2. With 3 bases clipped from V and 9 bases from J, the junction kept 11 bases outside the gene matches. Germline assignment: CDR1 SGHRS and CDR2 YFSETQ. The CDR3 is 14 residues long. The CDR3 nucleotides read TGCGCCAGCAGCTCGGGACTAGTTAACCCGTGGCAGTACTAC. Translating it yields CASSSGLVNPWQYY.

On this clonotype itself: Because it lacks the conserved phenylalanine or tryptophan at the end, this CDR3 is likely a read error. The CDR3, as DNA: TGCAGCGCCATCACATCTGGGACCGGCTCTCCCTACGAGCAGTACTTA. Translated: CSAITSGTGSPYEQYL. The V gene is TRBV29-1, the J gene TRBJ2-7; D is possibly TRBD1 or TRBD2 (5 bases each). The CDR3 is 16 amino acids. Germline CDR1 is SQVTM and CDR2 is ANQGSEA. V was trimmed by 7 bases and J by 2 bases, leaving 24 bases between them.

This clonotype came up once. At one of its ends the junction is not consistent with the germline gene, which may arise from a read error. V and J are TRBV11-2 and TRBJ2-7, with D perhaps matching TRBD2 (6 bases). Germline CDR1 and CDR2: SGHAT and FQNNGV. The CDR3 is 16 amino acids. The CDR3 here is CVSSLRTIGVSYEQYF. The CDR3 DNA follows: TGTGTCAGCAGCTTGCGGACTATCGGGGTCTCCTACGAACAGTACTTC.

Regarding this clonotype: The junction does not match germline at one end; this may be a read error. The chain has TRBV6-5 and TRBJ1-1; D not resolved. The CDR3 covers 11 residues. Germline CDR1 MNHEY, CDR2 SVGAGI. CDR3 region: CASGVNIEAFF. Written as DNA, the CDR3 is TGTGCCAGCGGAGTGAACATTGAAGCTTTCTTT.